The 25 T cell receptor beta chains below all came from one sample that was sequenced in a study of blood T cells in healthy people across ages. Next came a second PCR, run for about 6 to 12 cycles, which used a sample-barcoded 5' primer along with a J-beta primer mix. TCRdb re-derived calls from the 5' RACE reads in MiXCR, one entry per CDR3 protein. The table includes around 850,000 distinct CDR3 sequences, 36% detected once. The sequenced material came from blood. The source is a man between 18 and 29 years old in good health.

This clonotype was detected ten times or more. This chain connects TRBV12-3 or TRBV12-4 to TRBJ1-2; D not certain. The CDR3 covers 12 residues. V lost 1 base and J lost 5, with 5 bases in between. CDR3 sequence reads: CASSLEGYGYTF. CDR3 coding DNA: TGTGCCAGCAGTTTAGAGGGTTATGGCTACACCTTC.

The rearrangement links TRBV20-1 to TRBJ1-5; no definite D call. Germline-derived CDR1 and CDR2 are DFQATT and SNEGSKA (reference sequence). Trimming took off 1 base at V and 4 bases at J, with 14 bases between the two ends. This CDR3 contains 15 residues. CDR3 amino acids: CSARVSGLGNQPQHF. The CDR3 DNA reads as TGCAGTGCTAGAGTGAGTGGACTAGGAAATCAGCCCCAGCATTTT.

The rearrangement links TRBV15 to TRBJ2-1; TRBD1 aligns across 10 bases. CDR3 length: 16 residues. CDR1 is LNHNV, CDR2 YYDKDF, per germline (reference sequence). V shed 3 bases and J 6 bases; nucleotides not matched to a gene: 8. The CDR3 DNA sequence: TGTGCCACCAGCAGGGACAGGGGGTGGAGTAGCAATGAGCAGTTCTTC. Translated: CATSRDRGWSSNEQFF.

The CDR3 nucleotides read TGTGCCAGCAGTTTACCTAGCGGGGGGCAGTACAATGAGCAGTTCTTC. Protein product: CASSLPSGGQYNEQFF. The rearrangement joins TRBV12-3 or TRBV12-4 to TRBJ2-1, with TRBD2 matching over 11 bases. The CDR3 is made up of 16 amino acids. Unmatched junction bases numbered 4, after V lost 2 bases and J lost 4 bases.

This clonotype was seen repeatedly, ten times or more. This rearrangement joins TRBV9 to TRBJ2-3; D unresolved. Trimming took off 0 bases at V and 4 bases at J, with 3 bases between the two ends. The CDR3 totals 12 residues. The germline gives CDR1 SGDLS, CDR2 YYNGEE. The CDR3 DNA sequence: TGTGCCAGCAGCGTAGGGTCAGATACGCAGTATTTT. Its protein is CASSVGSDTQYF.

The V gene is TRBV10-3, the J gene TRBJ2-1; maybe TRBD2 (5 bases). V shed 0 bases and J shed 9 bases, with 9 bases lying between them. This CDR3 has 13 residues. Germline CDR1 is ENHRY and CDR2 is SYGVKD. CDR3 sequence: CAISESIRGEQFF. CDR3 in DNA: TGTGCCATCAGTGAGTCGATTCGGGGTGAGCAGTTCTTC.

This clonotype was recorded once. The CDR3 nucleotides read TGTGCCAGCAGTGTGTCCCGGGGAGTTATCCACGAGCAGTACTTC. Translating it yields CASSVSRGVIHEQYF. This chain uses TRBV2 with TRBJ2-1, with D possibly being TRBD2 (5 bases). The DNA end is a closer match to TRBJ2-7, so the J assignment may be wrong. The CDR3 is made up of 15 amino acids. CDR1 SNHLY and CDR2 FYNNEI come from the germline V gene.

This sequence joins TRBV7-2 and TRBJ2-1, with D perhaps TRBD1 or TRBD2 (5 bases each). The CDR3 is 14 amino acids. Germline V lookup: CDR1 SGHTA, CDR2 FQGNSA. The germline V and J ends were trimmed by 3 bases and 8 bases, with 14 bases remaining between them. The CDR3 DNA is TGTGCCAGCAGCTTCCGGGGTCAGGGACATGAGCAGTTCTTC. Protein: CASSFRGQGHEQFF.

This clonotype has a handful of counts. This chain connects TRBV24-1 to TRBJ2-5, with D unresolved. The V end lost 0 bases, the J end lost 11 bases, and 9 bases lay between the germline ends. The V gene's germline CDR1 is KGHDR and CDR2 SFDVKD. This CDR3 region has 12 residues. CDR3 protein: CATSDLLGLQYF. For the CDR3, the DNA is TGTGCCACCAGTGATTTGCTGGGTTTGCAGTACTTC.

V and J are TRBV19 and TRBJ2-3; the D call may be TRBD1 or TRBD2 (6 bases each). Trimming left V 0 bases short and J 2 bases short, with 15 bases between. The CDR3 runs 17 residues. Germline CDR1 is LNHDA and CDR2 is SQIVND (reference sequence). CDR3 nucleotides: TGTGCCAGTAGTATAGAGTTGGGGGGCTGGTCCACAGATACGCAGTATTTT. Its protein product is CASSIELGGWSTDTQYF.

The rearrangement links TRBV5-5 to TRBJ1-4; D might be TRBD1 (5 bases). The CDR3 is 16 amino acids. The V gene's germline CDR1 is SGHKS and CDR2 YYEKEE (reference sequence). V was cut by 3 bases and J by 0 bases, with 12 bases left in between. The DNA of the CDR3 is TGTGCCAGCAGCTCGGCTACAGGTTCAACTAATGAAAAACTGTTTTTT. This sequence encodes CASSSATGSTNEKLFF.

CDR3 sequence (DNA): TGTGCCAGCAGCTTAGAGGGACAGGGGTCCCACGAGCAGTACTTC. Amino acid sequence: CASSLEGQGSHEQYF. The chain has TRBV7-2 and TRBJ2-4, with 10 bases identical to TRBD1. The J call may be mistaken, given a closer DNA end match to TRBJ2-7. Per the germline V gene, CDR1 is SGHTA and CDR2 is FQGNSA. The CDR3 has 15 amino acids.

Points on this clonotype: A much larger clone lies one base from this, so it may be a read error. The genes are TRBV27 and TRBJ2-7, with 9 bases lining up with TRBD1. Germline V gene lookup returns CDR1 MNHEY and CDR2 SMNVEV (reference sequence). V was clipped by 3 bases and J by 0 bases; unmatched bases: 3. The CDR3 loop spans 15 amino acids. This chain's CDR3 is CASSFGTGCSYEQYF. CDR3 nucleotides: TGTGCCAGCAGTTTCGGGACAGGGTGCTCCTACGAGCAGTACTTC.

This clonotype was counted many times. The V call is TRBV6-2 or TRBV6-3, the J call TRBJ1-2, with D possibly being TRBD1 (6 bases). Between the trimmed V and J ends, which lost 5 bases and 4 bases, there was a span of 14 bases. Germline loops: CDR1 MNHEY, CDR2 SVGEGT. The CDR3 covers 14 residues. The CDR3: CASSQETGFYGYTF. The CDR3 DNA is TGTGCCAGCAGTCAGGAGACAGGCTTCTATGGCTACACCTTC.

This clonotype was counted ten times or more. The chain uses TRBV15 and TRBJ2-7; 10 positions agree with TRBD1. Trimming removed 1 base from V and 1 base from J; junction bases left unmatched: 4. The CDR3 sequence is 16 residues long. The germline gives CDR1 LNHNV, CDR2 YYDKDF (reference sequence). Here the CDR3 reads CATSRGGTGDSYEQYF. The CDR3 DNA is TGTGCCACCAGCAGAGGGGGGACAGGGGATTCCTACGAGCAGTACTTC.

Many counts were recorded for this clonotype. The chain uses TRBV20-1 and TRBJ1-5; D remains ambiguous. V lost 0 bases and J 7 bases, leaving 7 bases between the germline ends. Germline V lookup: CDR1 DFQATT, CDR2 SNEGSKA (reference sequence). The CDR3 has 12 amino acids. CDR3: CSAREGFQPQHF. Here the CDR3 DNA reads TGCAGTGCTAGAGAGGGTTTCCAGCCCCAGCATTTT.

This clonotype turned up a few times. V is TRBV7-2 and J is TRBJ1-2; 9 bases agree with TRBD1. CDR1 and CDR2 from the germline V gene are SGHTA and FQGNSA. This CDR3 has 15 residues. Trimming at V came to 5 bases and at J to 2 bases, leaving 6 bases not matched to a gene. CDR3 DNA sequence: TGTGCCAGCAGCCCAGACAGGGGGGGCAACTATGGCTACACCTTC. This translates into CASSPDRGGNYGYTF.

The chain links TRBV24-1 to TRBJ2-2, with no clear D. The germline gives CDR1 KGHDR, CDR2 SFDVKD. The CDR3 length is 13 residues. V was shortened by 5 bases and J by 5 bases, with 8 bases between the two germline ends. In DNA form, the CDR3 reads TGTGCCACCAGTGGCGTAGGGACCGGGGAGCTGTTTTTT. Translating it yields CATSGVGTGELFF.

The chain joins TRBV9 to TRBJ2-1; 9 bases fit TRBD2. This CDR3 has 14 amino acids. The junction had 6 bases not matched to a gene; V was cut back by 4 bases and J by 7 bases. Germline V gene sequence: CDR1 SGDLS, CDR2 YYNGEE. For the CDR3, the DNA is TGTGCCAGCAGCATAGCGGGGGCATGGAATGAGCAGTTCTTC. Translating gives CASSIAGAWNEQFF.

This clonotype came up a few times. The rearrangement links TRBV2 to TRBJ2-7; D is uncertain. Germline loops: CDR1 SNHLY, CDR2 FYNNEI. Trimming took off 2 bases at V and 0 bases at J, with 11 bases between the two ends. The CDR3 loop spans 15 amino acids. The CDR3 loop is CASSEQSRPSYEQYF. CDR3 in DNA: TGTGCCAGCAGTGAACAGTCGAGGCCCTCCTACGAGCAGTACTTC. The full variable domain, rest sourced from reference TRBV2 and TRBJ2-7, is EPEVTQTPSHQVTQMGQEVILRCVPISNHLYFYWYRQILGQKVEFLVSFYNNEISEKSEIFDDQFSVERPDGSNFTLKIRSTKLEDSAMYFCASSEQSRPSYEQYFGPGTRLTVT.

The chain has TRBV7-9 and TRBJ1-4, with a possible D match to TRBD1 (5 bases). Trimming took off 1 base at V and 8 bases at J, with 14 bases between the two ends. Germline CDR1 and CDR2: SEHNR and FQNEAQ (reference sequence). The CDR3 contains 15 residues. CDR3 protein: CASSLGGGQREKLFF. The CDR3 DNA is TGTGCCAGCAGCTTAGGGGGAGGACAAAGAGAAAAACTGTTTTTT.

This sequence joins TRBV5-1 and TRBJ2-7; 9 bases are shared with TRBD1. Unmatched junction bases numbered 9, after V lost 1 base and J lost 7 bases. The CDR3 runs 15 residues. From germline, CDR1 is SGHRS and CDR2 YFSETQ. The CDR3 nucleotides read TGCGCCAGCAGCTTGTTGGGACAGGGCAACAATGAGCAGTACTTC. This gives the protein CASSLLGQGNNEQYF. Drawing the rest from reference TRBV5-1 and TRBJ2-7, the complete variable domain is KAGVTQTPRYLIKTRGQQVTLSCSPISGHRSVSWYQQTPGQGLQFLFEYFSETQRNKGNFPGRFSGRQFSNSRSEMNVSTLELGDSALYLCASSLLGQGNNEQYFGPGTRLTVT.

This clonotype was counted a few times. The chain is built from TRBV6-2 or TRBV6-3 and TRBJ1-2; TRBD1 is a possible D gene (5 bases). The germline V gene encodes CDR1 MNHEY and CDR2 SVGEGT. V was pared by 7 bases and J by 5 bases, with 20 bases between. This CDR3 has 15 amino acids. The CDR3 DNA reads TGTGCCAGCACCCGCGGGACCGCTAAGCTGTATGGCTACACCTTC. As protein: CASTRGTAKLYGYTF.

The DNA for the CDR3 is TGTGCCATCAGTGCATCTCAGATATTCAGGACTGGTTTCTATGGCTACACCTTC. It translates to CAISASQIFRTGFYGYTF. The rearrangement links TRBV10-3 to TRBJ1-2; D unclear. The CDR3 length is 18 residues. V was clipped by 4 bases and J by 4 bases, with 25 bases between them. Germline assignment: CDR1 ENHRY and CDR2 SYGVKD.

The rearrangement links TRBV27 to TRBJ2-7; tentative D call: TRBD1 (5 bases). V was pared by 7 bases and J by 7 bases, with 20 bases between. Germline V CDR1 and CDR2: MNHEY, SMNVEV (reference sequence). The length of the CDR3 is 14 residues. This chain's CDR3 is CASTDRQGNNEQYF. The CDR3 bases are TGTGCCAGCACCGATCGTCAGGGTAACAATGAGCAGTACTTC.